The clone carrying this TCR beta chain has a count of ten or more. Its matching antigen is unknown. V was cut by 3 bases and J by 11 bases, with 13 bases left in between. Germline CDR1 PRHDT, CDR2 FYEKMQ (reference sequence). CDR3 length equals 13 residues. This sample was included in a study of molecular identifiers for immune sequencing clone quantification. Study-wide background: The replicates split RNA from about 20,000 or 100,000 naive CD8 cells five ways and sequenced four. Points from the study as a whole: In cases of identical TCR molecules sharing a barcode, highly expanded clone sizes could be underestimated.

TCRdb reprocessed the PCR reads via MiXCR and lists one record per CDR3 protein. The table has about 97,000 distinct CDR3 sequences, 20% to 25% seen once; the top ten hold more than 0.8%. Construction of naive CD8 libraries employed about 19,000 to 1,000,000 sorted cells together with 10%, 30% or 50% RNA. Naive CD8 T cells were sorted as CD8+CD4-CCR7+CD45RA+. Sample: naive CD8+ T cells from blood, with Jurkat cell RNA spiked in. Subset of the sample: FACS-sorted CD8+CD4-CCR7+CD45RA+ naive T cells. The sequence came from a human donor in good health. Some libraries in this study had Jurkat cell RNA spiked in. V gene TRBV13 combines with J gene TRBJ2-2; D may match TRBD1 or TRBD2 (5 bases each). CDR3 amino acids: CASSFRRGDELFF. The DNA for the CDR3 is TGTGCCAGCAGCTTCCGGAGAGGGGATGAGCTGTTTTTT.